These 3 T cell receptor beta chains share one sample of origin, sequenced in a study of blood T cell repertoires in COVID-19. Only in-frame clones appear in the TCRdb table, and some are missing; sequencing was by immunoSEQ multiplex PCR. The table lists about 97,000 clones, approximately 90% of them singletons. Sequencing input: peripheral blood. Receptors originate from a human donor in a cohort sampled during active COVID-19.

V gene TRBV6-5 combines with J gene TRBJ2-7, with D possibly TRBD1 on 6 matching bases. The CDR3 sequence is 15 residues long. V was cut by 5 bases and J by 1 base, with 15 bases left in between. Germline-derived CDR1 and CDR2 are MNHEY and SVGAGI. The CDR3 protein is CASSQKQGWSYEQYF. CDR3 nucleotides: TGTGCCAGCAGTCAAAAACAGGGTTGGTCCTACGAGCAGTACTTC.

The CDR3 bases are TGTGCCAGCAGAGATGGAGGGGGCGCGGACACCGGGGAGCTGTTTTTT. It encodes CASRDGGGADTGELFF. The chain combines TRBV28 with TRBJ2-2; a possible D gene is TRBD1 (7 bases). The CDR3 is made up of 16 amino acids. Trimming shortened V by 6 bases and J by 3 bases, and 17 bases separated the two germline ends. Germline assignment: CDR1 MDHEN and CDR2 SYDVKM.

The chain uses TRBV5-1 and TRBJ2-3; 12 nucleotides agree with TRBD2. This CDR3 is 17 amino acids long. V gave up 0 bases and J gave up 6 bases; unmatched junction bases: 8. From germline, CDR1 is SGHRS and CDR2 YFSETQ. In DNA form, the CDR3 reads TGCGCCAGCAGCTTGGCCACTAGCGGGGGGAATACTGATACGCAGTATTTT. Protein sequence: CASSLATSGGNTDTQYF.